A selection of T cell receptor beta chains follows, all from one sample in a study of T cells after yellow fever vaccination. TCRdb recomputed calls from the 5' RACE reads with MiXCR, one row per CDR3 protein. The sample gives more than 65,000 distinct CDR3 sequences, roughly 13% of which show up once; around 24% is in the top ten. The input for sequencing was CD8+ T cells not binding an NS4B(214-222) dextramer, sorted from PBMCs, taken 21 days after the first yellow fever vaccination. All receptors derive from a young man who received the YFV17D yellow fever vaccine. Each CDR3 is given with its conserved first and last residue. The D gene is left open where the match is weak. Size values are once, few and many counts, or a class for expanded clones, and some rows have none.

V,size,D,J,DNA,CDR3
TRBV6-5,.,TRBD1,TRBJ1-3,TGTGCCAGCAGTTACTCGTTCGACAGGGGTGGAAACACCATATATTTT,CASSYSFDRGGNTIYF
TRBV18,.,.,TRBJ2-5,TGTGCCAGCTCACGAGGGGCCCAAATCTATACTCCTCTACAAGAGACCCAGTACTTC,CASSRGAQIYTPLQETQYF
TRBV15,few,.,TRBJ2-7,TGTGCCACCAGCAGAGAGGGCAATCCTACCTACGAGCAGTACTTC,CATSREGNPTYEQYF
TRBV12-3/TRBV12-4,many,.,TRBJ2-1,TGTGCCAGCAGCCCCCCTCAGGGGAATGAGCAGTTCTTC,CASSPPQGNEQFF
TRBV19,.,.,TRBJ2-4,TGTGCCAGTAGTCCTGCCAGGTTAGCCAAAAACATTCAGTACTTC,CASSPARLAKNIQYF
TRBV6-2/TRBV6-3,few,TRBD2,TRBJ2-5,TGTGCCAGCAGTTCTATCACTAGCGGAACGTACCAAGAGACCCAGTACTTC,CASSSITSGTYQETQYF
TRBV21-1,few,.,TRBJ1-1,TGTGCCAGCAGCATACTACCTGGGAGGGCCTGGGAGGTGACTGAAGCTTTCTTT,CASSILPGRAWEVTEAFF
TRBV7-2,few,TRBD1,TRBJ2-3,TGTGCCAGCAGCTTGCCTGAGGGGGCTATGTTTCTAGATACGCAGTATTTT,CASSLPEGAMFLDTQYF
TRBV6-1,.,.,TRBJ2-5,TGTGCCAGCACCCTAAGTGAGGGAGGAGAGACCCAGTACTTC,CASTLSEGGETQYF
TRBV10-3,few,.,TRBJ1-4,TGTGCCATCTCTGCAGCAACTAATGAAAAACTGTTTTTT,CAISAATNEKLFF
TRBV10-1,few,TRBD2,TRBJ2-1,TGCGCCAGCAGTGGACTAGCGTGGAATGAGCAGTTCTTC,CASSGLAWNEQFF
TRBV29-1,many,.,TRBJ1-2,TGCAGCGTTGAAGACACGTCCTATGGCTACACCTTC,CSVEDTSYGYTF
TRBV4-1,.,TRBD2,TRBJ2-7,TGCGCCAGCAGCCAAGTGCCTAGCGGGAGCTACGAGCAGTACTTC,CASSQVPSGSYEQYF
TRBV12-3/TRBV12-4,.,.,TRBJ1-3,TGTGTCAGCATGGGAGGAGACTCTGGAAACACCATATATTTT,CVSMGGDSGNTIYF
TRBV2,few,.,TRBJ1-6,TGTGCCAGCAGTTACGGTAATTCTTCACCCCTCCACTTT,CASSYGNSSPLHF
TRBV24-1,.,.,TRBJ1-5,TGTGCCACCAGTGAGTATCCGTATTTATGCAATCAGCCCCAGCATTTT,CATSEYPYLCNQPQHF
TRBV6-2/TRBV6-3,.,.,TRBJ1-1,TGTGCCAGCAGTTATACAGGGTCGTCCACTGAAGCTTTCTTT,CASSYTGSSTEAFF
TRBV5-1,few,.,TRBJ2-7,TGCGCCAGCAGCCAAGCCTCCTACTCCTACGAGCAGTACTTC,CASSQASYSYEQYF
TRBV7-2,.,.,TRBJ1-2,TGTGCCAGCAGCGACCTACCAGGGGCGGGTGGCTACACCTTC,CASSDLPGAGGYTF
TRBV11-2,few,.,TRBJ2-7,TGTGCCAGCAGCCCGGCCCTCTCCTACGAGCAGTACTTC,CASSPALSYEQYF
TRBV20-1,.,.,TRBJ1-5,TGCAGTGCTCCCGTGACTACAGGTCCCAATCAGCCCCAGCATTTT,CSAPVTTGPNQPQHF
TRBV6-1,few,TRBD1,TRBJ2-2,TGTGCCAGCAGGCTGCGACAGGGGGCCGGGGAGCTGTTTTTT,CASRLRQGAGELFF
TRBV6-1,.,.,TRBJ2-5,TGTGCCAGCACGTGGCAGAGCCAAGAGACCCAGTACTTC,CASTWQSQETQYF
TRBV6-2/TRBV6-3,.,.,TRBJ2-7,TGTGCCAGCAGGCTCTCGGGGGACTTCTACAATGAGCAGTACTTC,CASRLSGDFYNEQYF
TRBV11-2,.,.,TRBJ2-7,TGTGCCAGCAGCGGCCGGGACCAGCCCTACGAGCAGTACTTC,CASSGRDQPYEQYF